This entry concerns a single TCR beta chain. Antigen: not known. Investigators took 8.5 to 10 milliliters of peripheral blood from every donor. This sample is drawn from a study of blood T cells in healthy people across ages. General study results and limits: Naive CD4+ cells and diversity were both higher in long-lived donors than in aged donors.

V lost 1 base and J lost 5; bases outside the gene matches: 3. The CDR3 spans 14 residues. Germline CDR1 SNHLY, CDR2 FYNNEI. It was with a sample-barcoded 5' primer and a J-beta primer mix that a second PCR of roughly 7 to 12 cycles was run. TCRdb ran MiXCR on the 5' RACE reads and lists one entry per CDR3 protein. The data contain approximately 800,000 distinct CDR3 sequences, over 45% of them singletons. The specimen sequenced was blood. The rearrangement joins TRBV2 to TRBJ2-7, with 9 bases that match TRBD1. The TCR originated in a young man in good health. CDR3 bases: TGTGCCAGCAGTGAAGACAGGGGGCTGAACGAGCAGTACTTC. Its protein product is CASSEDRGLNEQYF.